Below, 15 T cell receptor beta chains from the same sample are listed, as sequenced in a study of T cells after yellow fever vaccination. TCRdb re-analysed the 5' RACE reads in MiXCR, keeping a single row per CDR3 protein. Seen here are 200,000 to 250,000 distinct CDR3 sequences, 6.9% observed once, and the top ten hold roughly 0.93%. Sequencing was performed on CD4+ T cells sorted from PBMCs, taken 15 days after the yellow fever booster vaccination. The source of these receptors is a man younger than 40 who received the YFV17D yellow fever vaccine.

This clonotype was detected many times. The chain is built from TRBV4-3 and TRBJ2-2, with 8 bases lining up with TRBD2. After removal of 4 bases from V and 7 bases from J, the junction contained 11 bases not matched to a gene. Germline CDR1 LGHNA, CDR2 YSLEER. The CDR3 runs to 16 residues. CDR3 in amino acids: CASSPSGGGGIGELFF. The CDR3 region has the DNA TGCGCCAGCAGCCCCTCCGGGGGGGGCGGAATCGGGGAGCTGTTTTTT.

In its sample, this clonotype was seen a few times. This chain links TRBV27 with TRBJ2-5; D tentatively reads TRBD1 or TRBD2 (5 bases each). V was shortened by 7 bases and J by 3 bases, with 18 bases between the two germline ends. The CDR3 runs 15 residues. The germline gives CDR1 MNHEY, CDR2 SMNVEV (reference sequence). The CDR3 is CASNGGTKAKETQYF. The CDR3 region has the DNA TGTGCCAGCAATGGGGGTACAAAGGCAAAAGAGACCCAGTACTTC.

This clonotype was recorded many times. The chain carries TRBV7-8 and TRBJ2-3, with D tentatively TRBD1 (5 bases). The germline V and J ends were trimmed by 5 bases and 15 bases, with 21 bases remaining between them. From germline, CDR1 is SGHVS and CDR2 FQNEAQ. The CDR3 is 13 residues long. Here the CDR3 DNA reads TGTGCCAGCAGCCCCAAGGCAGGGTATCTGGGTTATTTT. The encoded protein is CASSPKAGYLGYF.

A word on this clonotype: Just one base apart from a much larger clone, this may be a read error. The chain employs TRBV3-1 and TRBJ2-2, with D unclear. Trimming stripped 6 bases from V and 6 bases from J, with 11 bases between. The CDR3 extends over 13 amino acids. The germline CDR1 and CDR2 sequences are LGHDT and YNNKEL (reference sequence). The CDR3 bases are TGTGCCAGCAGGCCTAGTTACCCCGGGGAGCTGTTTTTT. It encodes CASRPSYPGELFF.

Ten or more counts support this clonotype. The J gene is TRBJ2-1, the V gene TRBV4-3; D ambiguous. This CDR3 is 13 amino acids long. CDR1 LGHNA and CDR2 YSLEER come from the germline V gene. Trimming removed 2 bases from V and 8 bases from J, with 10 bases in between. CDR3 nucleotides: TGCGCCAGCAGCCAAAGACCGGGCGATGAGCAGTTCTTC. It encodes CASSQRPGDEQFF.

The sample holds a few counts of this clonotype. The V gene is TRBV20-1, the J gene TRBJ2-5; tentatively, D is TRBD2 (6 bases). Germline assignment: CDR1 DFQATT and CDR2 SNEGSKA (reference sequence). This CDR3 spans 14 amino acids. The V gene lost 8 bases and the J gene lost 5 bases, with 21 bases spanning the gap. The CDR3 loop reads CSPGGPPGRETQYF. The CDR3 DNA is TGCAGTCCCGGGGGACCTCCGGGAAGGGAGACCCAGTACTTC.

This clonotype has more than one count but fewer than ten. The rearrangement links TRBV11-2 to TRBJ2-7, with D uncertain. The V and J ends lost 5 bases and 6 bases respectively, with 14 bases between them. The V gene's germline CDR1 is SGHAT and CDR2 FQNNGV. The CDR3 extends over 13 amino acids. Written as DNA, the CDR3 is TGTGCCAGCAGCCCCCGAGGCTTCCTCGAGCAGTACTTC. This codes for CASSPRGFLEQYF.

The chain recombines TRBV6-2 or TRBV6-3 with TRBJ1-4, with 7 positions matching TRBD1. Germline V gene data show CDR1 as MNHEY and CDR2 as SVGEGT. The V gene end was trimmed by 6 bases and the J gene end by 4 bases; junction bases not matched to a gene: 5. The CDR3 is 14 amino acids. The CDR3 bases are TGTGCCAGCAGACCACAGGGGATTAATGAAAAACTGTTTTTT. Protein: CASRPQGINEKLFF.

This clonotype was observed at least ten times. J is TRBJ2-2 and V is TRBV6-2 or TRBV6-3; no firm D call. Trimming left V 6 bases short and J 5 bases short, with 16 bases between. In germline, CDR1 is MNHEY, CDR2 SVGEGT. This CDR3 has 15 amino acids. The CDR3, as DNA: TGTGCCAGCAGCCCCCCCCACGCTTTAACCGGGGAGCTGTTTTTT. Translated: CASSPPHALTGELFF.

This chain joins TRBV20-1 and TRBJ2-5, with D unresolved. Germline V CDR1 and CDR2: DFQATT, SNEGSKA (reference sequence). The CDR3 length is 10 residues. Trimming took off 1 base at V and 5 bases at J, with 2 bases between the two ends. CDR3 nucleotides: TGCAGTGCTAGAGGCGAGACCCAGTACTTC. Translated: CSARGETQYF.

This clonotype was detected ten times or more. The CDR3 loop reads CASSSPSGGDYNEQFF. In nucleotides, the CDR3 is TGTGCCAGCAGCTCCCCTAGCGGGGGAGACTACAATGAGCAGTTCTTC. This sequence joins TRBV7-9 and TRBJ2-1; 10 bases are a match to TRBD2. J gave up 3 bases and V 4 bases, and 6 bases lay outside the gene matches. This CDR3 has 16 residues. The germline V gene encodes CDR1 SEHNR and CDR2 FQNEAQ (reference sequence).

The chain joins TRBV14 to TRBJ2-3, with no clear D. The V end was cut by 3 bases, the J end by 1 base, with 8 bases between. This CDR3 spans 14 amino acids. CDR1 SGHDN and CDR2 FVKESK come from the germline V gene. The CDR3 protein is CASSHFPGTDTQYF. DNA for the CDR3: TGTGCCAGCAGCCATTTCCCTGGCACAGATACGCAGTATTTT.

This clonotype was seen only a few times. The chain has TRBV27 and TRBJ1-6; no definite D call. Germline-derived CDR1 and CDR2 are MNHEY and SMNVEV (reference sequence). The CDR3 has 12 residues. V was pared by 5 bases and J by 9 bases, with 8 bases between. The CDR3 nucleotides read TGTGCCAGCAGTCAGCGTCGTTCACCCCTCCACTTT. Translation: CASSQRRSPLHF.

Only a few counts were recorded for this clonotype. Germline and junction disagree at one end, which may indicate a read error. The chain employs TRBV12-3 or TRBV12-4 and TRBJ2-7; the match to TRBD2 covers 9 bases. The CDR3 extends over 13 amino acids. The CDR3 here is CASSLVAGAPPLF. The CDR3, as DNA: TGTGCCAGCAGTTTAGTAGCGGGAGCCCCTCCTTTATTC.

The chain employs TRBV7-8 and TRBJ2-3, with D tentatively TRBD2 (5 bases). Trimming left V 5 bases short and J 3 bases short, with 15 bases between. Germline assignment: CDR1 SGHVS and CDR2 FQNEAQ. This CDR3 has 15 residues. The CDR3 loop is CASSPIGSVTDTQYF. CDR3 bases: TGTGCCAGCAGCCCCATAGGGAGCGTAACAGATACGCAGTATTTT.